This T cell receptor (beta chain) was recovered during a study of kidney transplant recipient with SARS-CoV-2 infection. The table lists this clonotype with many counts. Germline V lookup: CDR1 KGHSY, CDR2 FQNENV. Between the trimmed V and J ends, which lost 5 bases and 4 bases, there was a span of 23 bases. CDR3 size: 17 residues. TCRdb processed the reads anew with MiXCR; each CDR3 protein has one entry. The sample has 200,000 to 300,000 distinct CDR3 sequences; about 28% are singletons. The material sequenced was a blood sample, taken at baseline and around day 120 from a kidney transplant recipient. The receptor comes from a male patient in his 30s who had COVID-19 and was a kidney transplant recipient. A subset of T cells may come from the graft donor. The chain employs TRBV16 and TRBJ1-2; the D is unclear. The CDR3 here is CASSNPRVVRKTYGYTF. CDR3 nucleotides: TGTGCCAGCAGCAATCCGCGGGTCGTTAGAAAGACCTATGGCTACACCTTC.